These T cell receptor beta chains were read from a single sample in a study of blood T cell repertoires in COVID-19. The repertoire was sequenced with immunoSEQ multiplex PCR; TCRdb's copy has only in-frame clones and lacks some. The table records about 150,000 clones, more than 75% of them present only once. Sequenced sample: peripheral blood. The receptors come from a human donor with acute or convalescent COVID-19. The donor label of this sample is uncertain. The CDR3 runs from the conserved cysteine through the conserved F or W. D genes are given only for firm matches. Expanded clones get a size class; other rows say once, few or many, or leave the size out.

V gene	D gene	clone size	J gene	CDR3 protein	CDR3 DNA
TRBV10-3	TRBD2	.	TRBJ2-1	CATVAGGGGNEQFF	TGTGCCACCGTAGCGGGGGGCGGGGGGAATGAGCAGTTCTTC
TRBV2	TRBD2	.	TRBJ2-7	CASSHGTSGGPPSYEQYF	TGTGCCAGCAGTCACGGGACTAGCGGGGGCCCACCTTCCTACGAGCAGTACTTC
TRBV11-2	.	.	TRBJ1-1	CASSLDGFGERTEAFF	TGTGCCAGCAGCTTAGATGGCTTCGGAGAGAGAACTGAAGCTTTCTTT
TRBV3-1/TRBV3-2	.	.	TRBJ1-4	CASSPPEPHEKLFF	TGTGCCAGCAGCCCTCCCGAGCCCCACGAAAAACTGTTTTTT
TRBV14	TRBD1	.	TRBJ2-7	CASSHPKGDGTGVYEQYF	TGTGCCAGCAGCCACCCCAAAGGCGACGGGACAGGGGTATACGAGCAGTACTTC
TRBV2	.	few	TRBJ1-4	CASSEGPGSNEKLFF	TGTGCCAGCAGTGAAGGCCCGGGATCTAATGAAAAACTGTTTTTT
TRBV6-5	TRBD2	.	TRBJ2-7	CASRRLAGDSYEQYF	TGTGCCAGCAGAAGACTAGCGGGGGACTCCTACGAGCAGTACTTC
TRBV11-2	TRBD1	.	TRBJ1-1	CASSLRNRGMNTEAFF	TGTGCCAGCAGCTTACGTAACAGGGGTATGAACACTGAAGCTTTCTTT
TRBV19	.	.	TRBJ2-3	CASRQAGSTDTQYF	TGTGCCAGTAGACAGGCGGGGAGCACAGATACGCAGTATTTT
TRBV6-2/TRBV6-3	.	few	TRBJ2-5	CASSSAYSGVGETQYF	TGTGCCAGCAGTTCCGCCTATTCGGGTGTGGGAGAGACCCAGTACTTC
TRBV23-1	.	once	TRBJ1-2	CASSQSRRAKPLF	TGCGCCAGCAGTCAATCGAGGAGGGCCAAGCCCCTCTTC
TRBV6-5	.	once	TRBJ1-2	CASSYARVGYGYTF	TGTGCCAGCAGTTATGCCAGGGTAGGGTATGGCTACACCTTC
TRBV6-5	TRBD1	.	TRBJ2-7	CASSYGTGGYEQYF	TGTGCCAGCAGTTACGGGACAGGGGGGTACGAGCAGTACTTC
TRBV5-5	TRBD1	.	TRBJ1-1	CASSLRTGRNTEAFF	TGTGCCAGCAGCTTGCGGACAGGGAGGAACACTGAAGCTTTCTTT
TRBV28	.	.	TRBJ1-5	CASSDFNQPQHF	TGTGCCAGCAGCGACTTCAATCAGCCCCAGCATTTT
TRBV4-2	.	.	TRBJ1-3	CASSPYGGSGNTIYF	TGTGCCAGCAGCCCCTATGGGGGGTCCGGAAACACCATATATTTT
TRBV7-9	.	.	TRBJ1-6	CASSFNSYNSPLHF	TGTGCCAGCAGCTTCAACTCCTATAATTCACCCCTCCACTTT
TRBV19	TRBD1	.	TRBJ2-2	CASTQGFRTGELFF	TGTGCCAGCACACAGGGGTTTAGGACCGGGGAGCTGTTTTTT
TRBV5-5	.	.	TRBJ2-1	CASIPSGGRGGNEQFF	TGTGCCAGCATCCCCTCAGGTGGGAGGGGGGGCAATGAGCAGTTCTTC
TRBV7-8	TRBD1	.	TRBJ2-7	CASSLNSGGSDEQYF	TGTGCCAGCAGCTTAAATTCAGGGGGTTCCGACGAGCAGTACTTC
TRBV7-9	.	.	TRBJ2-1	CASSVRDRSPGNEQFF	TGTGCCAGCAGCGTTCGAGACCGCTCCCCAGGGAATGAGCAGTTCTTC
TRBV5-1	.	.	TRBJ1-4	CASSFGAVQPNEKLFF	TGCGCCAGCAGCTTTGGAGCCGTCCAACCTAATGAAAAACTGTTTTTT
TRBV7-9	.	.	TRBJ1-4	CASSRSWAGNEKLFF	TGTGCCAGCAGCCGCTCCTGGGCCGGTAATGAAAAACTGTTTTTT
TRBV5-1	.	.	TRBJ2-1	CASSLELGAGEQFF	TGCGCCAGCAGCTTGGAGCTGGGGGCGGGTGAGCAGTTCTTC
TRBV9	.	.	TRBJ1-3	CASSVEGGGFRNTIYF	TGTGCCAGCAGCGTAGAGGGAGGGGGGTTCAGGAACACCATATATTTT
TRBV12-5	TRBD2	.	TRBJ2-7	CASGLAGGMKEQYF	TGTGCTAGTGGTTTGGCGGGGGGGATGAAGGAGCAGTACTTC
TRBV30	.	.	TRBJ1-1	CAWTLANTEAFF	TGTGCCTGGACGTTAGCGAACACTGAAGCTTTCTTT
TRBV4-1	TRBD1	.	TRBJ2-2	CASSRQDRGRAGELFF	TGCGCCAGCAGCCGCCAGGACAGGGGAAGGGCCGGGGAGCTGTTTTTT
TRBV12-3/TRBV12-4	.	.	TRBJ1-1	CASRGAPYTEAFF	TGTGCCAGCAGAGGGGCTCCTTACACTGAAGCTTTCTTT
TRBV5-1	TRBD1	.	TRBJ1-2	CASSFRDSDGYTF	TGCGCCAGCAGCTTCCGGGACAGCGATGGCTACACCTTC
TRBV30	.	.	TRBJ1-3	CAWTGTSGNTIYF	TGTGCCTGGACGGGAACCTCTGGAAACACCATATATTTT
TRBV7-9	.	.	TRBJ1-2	CASSLDRPTSPSGYTF	TGTGCCAGCAGCTTAGACAGACCCACTTCCCCGTCGGGCTACACCTTC
TRBV7-2	TRBD1	.	TRBJ1-1	CASSFGQGYTEAFF	TGTGCCAGCAGCTTCGGACAGGGATACACTGAAGCTTTCTTT
TRBV7-2	.	.	TRBJ1-2	CASSPSYRENYGYTF	TGTGCCAGCAGCCCATCCTACAGGGAAAACTATGGCTACACCTTC
TRBV6-5	.	.	TRBJ1-2	CASSIGQGYSYGYTF	TGTGCCAGCAGTATTGGGCAGGGGTATTCCTATGGCTACACCTTC
TRBV7-2	TRBD2	.	TRBJ2-7	CASSLVVLAGGLYEQYF	TGTGCCAGCAGCTTAGTCGTACTAGCGGGGGGTCTCTACGAGCAGTACTTC
TRBV2	.	.	TRBJ1-1	CASRDDSGRAFF	TGTGCCAGCAGAGACGACAGCGGGAGGGCTTTCTTT
TRBV19	TRBD1	few	TRBJ1-2	CASRDRGRRSHHYGYTF	TGTGCCAGTAGGGACAGGGGGCGACGGTCCCACCACTATGGCTACACCTTC
TRBV30	.	.	TRBJ1-5	CAWSEQASNQPQHF	TGTGCCTGGAGTGAACAGGCTAGCAATCAGCCCCAGCATTTT
TRBV10-1	TRBD1	.	TRBJ1-2	CASSEATGGRIGYTF	TGCGCCAGCAGTGAAGCAACAGGGGGCCGGATTGGCTACACCTTC
TRBV5-6	.	.	TRBJ1-6	CASRLEGPGRNSPLHF	TGTGCCAGCAGGTTGGAGGGGCCTGGGCGAAATTCACCCCTCCACTTT
TRBV7-9	TRBD1	.	TRBJ1-5	CASSFQGALNQPQHF	TGTGCCAGCAGCTTCCAGGGGGCTTTAAATCAGCCCCAGCATTTT
TRBV7-9	.	.	TRBJ1-4	CASSYSPEKLFF	TGTGCCAGCAGTTACTCGCCCGAAAAACTGTTTTTT
TRBV5-5	.	once	TRBJ1-1	CASSLADWNTEAFF	TGTGCCAGCAGCTTGGCCGACTGGAACACTGAAGCTTTCTTT
TRBV4-2	.	.	TRBJ2-2	CASSQVNTNTGELFF	TGTGCCAGCAGCCAAGTAAACACGAACACCGGGGAGCTGTTTTTT
TRBV7-9	TRBD1	.	TRBJ1-4	CASSFQGTGDEKLFF	TGTGCCAGCAGCTTCCAAGGGACAGGGGATGAAAAACTGTTTTTT
TRBV7-2	TRBD2	.	TRBJ2-2	CASSRTSGANTGELFF	TGTGCCAGCAGCCGGACTAGCGGGGCGAACACCGGGGAGCTGTTTTTT
TRBV3-1/TRBV3-2	.	.	TRBJ2-2	CASSPPRLTNTGELFF	TGTGCCAGCAGCCCCCCCAGGCTTACGAACACCGGGGAGCTGTTTTTT
TRBV30	TRBD1	once	TRBJ2-6	CAWKGQGESGANVLTF	TGTGCCTGGAAAGGACAGGGAGAGTCTGGGGCCAACGTCCTGACTTTC
TRBV5-4	.	few	TRBJ1-4	CASSLDSSTNEKLFF	TGTGCCAGCAGCTTGGACAGCTCAACTAATGAAAAACTGTTTTTT
TRBV5-1	.	.	TRBJ2-1	CASSPSGQGGDNEQFF	TGCGCCAGCAGCCCCTCCGGACAGGGAGGGGACAATGAGCAGTTCTTC
TRBV7-2	.	.	TRBJ1-4	CASSLLNRRNEKLFF	TGTGCCAGCAGCTTATTGAACAGGAGAAATGAAAAACTGTTTTTT
TRBV7-9	.	.	TRBJ1-5	CASSLETVGQPQHF	TGTGCCAGCAGCTTAGAGACAGTCGGTCAGCCCCAGCATTTT